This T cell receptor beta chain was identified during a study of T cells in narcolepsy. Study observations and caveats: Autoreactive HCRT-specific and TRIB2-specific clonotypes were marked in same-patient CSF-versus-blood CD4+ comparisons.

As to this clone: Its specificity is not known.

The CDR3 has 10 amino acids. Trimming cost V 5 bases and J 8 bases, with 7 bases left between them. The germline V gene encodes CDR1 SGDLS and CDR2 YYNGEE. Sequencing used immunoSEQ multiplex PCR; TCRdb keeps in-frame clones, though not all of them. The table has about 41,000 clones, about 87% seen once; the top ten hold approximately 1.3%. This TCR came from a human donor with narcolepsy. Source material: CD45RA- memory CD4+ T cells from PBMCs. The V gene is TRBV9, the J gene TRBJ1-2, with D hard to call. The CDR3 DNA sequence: TGTGCCAGCAGTGGGAACGGCTACACCTTC. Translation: CASSGNGYTF.